A single sample is the source of the 27 T cell receptor beta chains below, sequenced in a study of T cells in Graves' hyperthyroidism and ophthalmopathy. There were TCR beta CDR3 regions amplified from RNA transcripts. Using the HTBI primer set, a first-round RT-PCR was run on the TCR CDR3. One entry per CDR3 protein, called by TCRdb with MiXCR from the multiplex PCR reads. The table has 300,000 or so distinct CDR3 sequences, 15% to 20% seen once. Sequenced input: blood. Every receptor here comes from a woman aged 45 to 65 with Graves' hyperthyroidism.

This clonotype was observed a handful of times. The rearrangement joins TRBV7-3 to TRBJ2-1; a possible D gene is TRBD2 (6 bases). Germline V gene data show CDR1 as SGHTA and CDR2 as FQGTGA. The ends were cut back, 4 bases at V and 2 bases at J, with 9 bases in the middle. CDR3 length equals 14 residues. The CDR3 protein is CASSSGGTYNEQFF. The CDR3 nucleotides read TGTGCCAGCAGCTCCGGGGGAACCTACAATGAGCAGTTCTTC.

The chain joins TRBV30 to TRBJ1-2; D ambiguous. Germline V gene data show CDR1 as GTSNPN and CDR2 as SVGIG (reference sequence). The CDR3 sequence is 13 residues long. Trimming took 3 bases from V and 1 from J, leaving 9 bases between them. The CDR3 nucleotides are TGTGCCTGGAGGGAGATAGGTAACTATGGCTACACCTTC. Protein: CAWREIGNYGYTF.

Many counts were recorded for this clonotype. This chain uses TRBV20-1 with TRBJ2-3; TRBD1 or TRBD2 may be the D gene (5 bases each). The CDR3 totals 14 residues. Germline assignment: CDR1 DFQATT and CDR2 SNEGSKA (reference sequence). Trimming took off 4 bases at V and 1 base at J, with 12 bases between the two ends. The CDR3 region has the DNA TGCAGTGCTAATCGGGACGCGGGCACAGATACGCAGTATTTT. Protein: CSANRDAGTDTQYF.

In this sample, this clonotype turned up many times. The chain recombines TRBV6-2 or TRBV6-3 with TRBJ2-1, with D perhaps matching TRBD2 (6 bases). This CDR3 has 12 residues. Trimming took 3 bases from V and 10 from J, leaving 10 bases between them. Looked up from germline, CDR1 is MNHEY and CDR2 is SVGEGT. In nucleotides, the CDR3 is TGTGCCAGCAGTTATTCCCGGGGGGAGCAGTTCTTC. Protein: CASSYSRGEQFF.

This clonotype has a handful of counts. The rearrangement links TRBV6-2 or TRBV6-3 to TRBJ2-1; 7 nucleotides agree with TRBD2. CDR3 size: 14 residues. CDR1 MNHEY and CDR2 SVGEGT come from the germline V gene. V trimming: 9 bases; J trimming: 6 bases; junction bases outside the gene matches: 11. The CDR3 DNA is TGTGCCAGTTACGGGGCGGGGGAAGGCAATGAGCAGTTCTTC. Residues: CASYGAGEGNEQFF.

This clonotype was counted only a few times. The chain recombines TRBV20-1 with TRBJ2-1, with D perhaps TRBD2 (6 bases). V was shortened by 3 bases and J by 15 bases, with 12 bases between the two germline ends. This CDR3 has 10 residues. The V gene's germline CDR1 is DFQATT and CDR2 SNEGSKA (reference sequence). CDR3 DNA: TGCAGTGCTAGGGCCTGGGGACTGTTCTTC. Its translation is CSARAWGLFF.

This clonotype was detected a few times. Being one base from a much bigger clone, this may be a read error. V usage is TRBV3-1 and J usage is TRBJ2-3; D is uncertain. The CDR3 runs 15 residues. V dropped 4 bases and J dropped 2 bases, with 13 bases sitting between them. Germline V gene lookup returns CDR1 LGHDT and CDR2 YNNKEL (reference sequence). DNA for the CDR3: TGTGCCAGCAGCCGTGACATGGACCACACAGATACGCAGTATTTT. Amino acids: CASSRDMDHTDTQYF.

This clonotype was counted many times. The CDR3 region has the DNA TGTGCCAGCAGCTTAGGTGGGGTAGCGGTTTACTTCCTGGAGACCCAGTACTTC. Its protein product is CASSLGGVAVYFLETQYF. The chain has TRBV11-2 and TRBJ2-5, with a possible D match to TRBD2 (6 bases). Trimming took 1 base from V and 5 from J, leaving 23 bases between them. Germline V gene lookup returns CDR1 SGHAT and CDR2 FQNNGV. The CDR3 totals 18 residues.

Ten or more counts support this clonotype. This sequence joins TRBV20-1 and TRBJ2-1; D unclear. The CDR3 has 12 residues. Germline CDR1 DFQATT, CDR2 SNEGSKA (reference sequence). Trimming took off 7 bases at V and 7 bases at J, with 14 bases between the two ends. The CDR3 DNA follows: TGCAGTGGAAACGACGGACGGAATGAGCAGTTCTTC. It codes for CSGNDGRNEQFF.

This clonotype was seen more than once but under ten times. The chain uses TRBV12-3 or TRBV12-4 and TRBJ2-1; TRBD1 matches at 8 bases. After removal of 5 bases from V and 6 bases from J, the junction contained 9 bases not matched to a gene. The CDR3 contains 15 residues. Here the CDR3 reads CASSGWTGSLNEQFF. The CDR3 region has the DNA TGTGCCAGCAGTGGATGGACAGGGAGTCTCAATGAGCAGTTCTTC.

This clonotype was found a few times. The chain carries TRBV12-3 or TRBV12-4 and TRBJ2-3; perhaps TRBD2 as D (7 bases). V was pared by 6 bases and J by 4 bases, with 20 bases between. The CDR3 runs to 16 residues. The CDR3 here is CASSQRMGGGPDTQYF. CDR3 nucleotides: TGTGCCAGCAGCCAACGTATGGGGGGGGGGCCAGATACGCAGTATTTT.

There are many counts of this clonotype. At one end, the junction sequence differs from germline, possibly due to a read error. The rearrangement joins TRBV7-7 to TRBJ1-2, with D hard to call. Per the germline V gene, CDR1 is SSHAT and CDR2 is FNYEAQ (reference sequence). This CDR3 is built from 16 residues. The CDR3 DNA reads TGTGCTAGCAGCTTAGAAGGGCGGTACCCTAACTATGGCTACACCTTC. This encodes CASSLEGRYPNYGYTF.

The CDR3 nucleotides read TGTGCCAGCAGCCCCCGTGGCCTAGCGGGGGCAGGTCGGGATACGCAGTATTTT. It translates to CASSPRGLAGAGRDTQYF. The chain joins TRBV7-8 to TRBJ2-3, with 10 bases lining up with TRBD2. V was clipped by 5 bases and J by 6 bases; unmatched bases: 17. This CDR3 has 18 residues. CDR1 is SGHVS and CDR2 is FQNEAQ in the germline V gene.

This chain uses TRBV4-1 with TRBJ2-1; 10 positions match TRBD2. This CDR3 contains 14 residues. CDR1 MGHRA and CDR2 YSYEKL come from the germline V gene. The V gene end was trimmed by 6 bases and the J gene end by 6 bases; junction bases not matched to a gene: 5. Written as DNA, the CDR3 is TGCGCCAGCAGTTCAGCGGGGGGGCTCAATGAGCAGTTCTTC. Translating gives CASSSAGGLNEQFF.

This clonotype has a count of ten or more. The rearrangement links TRBV2 to TRBJ2-2; no definite D call. The CDR3 is 14 residues long. V lost 4 bases and J 7 bases, leaving 13 bases between the germline ends. CDR1 is SNHLY and CDR2 is FYNNEI in the germline V gene. As DNA, the CDR3 is TGTGCCAGCAGTGGGTTTCCGGTTGGCGGGGAGCTGTTTTTT. Translating it yields CASSGFPVGGELFF.

This clonotype was seen a few times. The V gene is TRBV24-1, the J gene TRBJ1-2, with no clear D. Germline CDR1 is KGHDR and CDR2 is SFDVKD. This CDR3 is 13 amino acids long. V was cut by 10 bases and J by 7 bases, with 18 bases left in between. This CDR3 reads CATYSGPLSGYTF. The DNA for the CDR3 is TGTGCCACTTACTCCGGGCCCCTGTCTGGCTACACCTTC.

This clonotype showed up just a few times. V usage is TRBV20-1 and J usage is TRBJ1-1; TRBD1 matches 7 bases. The V gene end was trimmed by 3 bases and the J gene end by 5 bases; junction bases not matched to a gene: 6. The CDR3 sequence is 13 residues long. In germline, CDR1 is DFQATT, CDR2 SNEGSKA (reference sequence). This CDR3 reads CSARVPGGTEAFF. For the CDR3, the DNA is TGCAGTGCTAGGGTTCCAGGGGGGACTGAAGCTTTCTTT.

There are a few counts of this clonotype. V gene TRBV9 combines with J gene TRBJ1-2; the D is unclear. Looked up from germline, CDR1 is SGDLS and CDR2 is YYNGEE. Trimming removed 3 bases at V and 7 bases at J, with 7 bases between. The length of the CDR3 is 11 residues. CDR3 loop: CASSGVPGYTF. CDR3 in DNA: TGTGCCAGCAGCGGGGTCCCTGGCTACACCTTC.

This chain connects TRBV20-1 to TRBJ2-1, with TRBD2 matching over 15 bases. This CDR3 contains 17 residues. The ends lost 7 bases at V and 3 bases at J; junction bases unmatched: 10. Germline V gene sequence: CDR1 DFQATT, CDR2 SNEGSKA (reference sequence). The CDR3 sequence: CSVRTSGRGGGYNEQFF. CDR3 DNA sequence: TGCAGTGTGCGGACTAGCGGGAGGGGGGGGGGCTACAATGAGCAGTTCTTC.

This clonotype was detected only once. The rearrangement joins TRBV2 to TRBJ1-3; no firm D call. The germline gives CDR1 SNHLY, CDR2 FYNNEI. The CDR3 totals 15 residues. Trimming left V 10 bases short and J 0 bases short, with 16 bases between. The CDR3 is CATTDRSNSGNTIYF. In DNA form, the CDR3 reads TGTGCCACAACGGACCGTTCTAACTCTGGAAACACCATATATTTT.

This clonotype was seen repeatedly, ten times or more. The V call is TRBV6-1, the J call TRBJ2-3; 15 bases are shared with TRBD2. V trimming: 1 base; J trimming: 5 bases; junction bases outside the gene matches: 4. The CDR3 covers 17 residues. Germline V gives CDR1 MNHNS, CDR2 SASEGT. The CDR3 nucleotides read TGTGCCAGCAGTGAAGGGAGGACTAGCGGGGGGGAAGATACGCAGTATTTT. Protein product: CASSEGRTSGGEDTQYF.

This clonotype was counted many times. The chain joins TRBV5-5 to TRBJ2-7; D is uncertain. The V gene's germline CDR1 is SGHKS and CDR2 YYEKEE (reference sequence). Deletions cut 1 base from V and 6 bases from J, with 17 bases between. CDR3 length: 15 amino acids. CDR3 sequence reads: CASSLLRYPLREQYF. The CDR3 DNA follows: TGTGCCAGCAGCTTGCTACGGTACCCTTTGCGCGAGCAGTACTTC. The variable domain in full, completed from reference TRBV5-5 and TRBJ2-7, reads DAGVTQSPTHLIKTRGQQVTLRCSPISGHKSVSWYQQVLGQGPQFIFQYYEKEERGRGNFPDRFSARQFPNYSSELNVNALLLGDSALYLCASSLLRYPLREQYFGPGTRLTVT.

This clonotype was seen ten or more times. This chain uses TRBV12-3 or TRBV12-4 with TRBJ1-4; unclear D gene. V was cut by 3 bases and J by 4 bases, with 6 bases left in between. The length of the CDR3 is 13 residues. The CDR3 is CASSFSVNEKLFF. The CDR3 DNA is TGTGCCAGCAGTTTTTCGGTTAATGAAAAACTGTTTTTT.

In its sample, this clonotype was seen a few times. J is TRBJ2-1 and V is TRBV5-4, with D tentatively TRBD1 or TRBD2 (5 bases each). The germline V gene has CDR1 SGHNT and CDR2 YYREEE (reference sequence). The CDR3 is 15 amino acids. V was clipped by 4 bases and J by 0 bases, with 11 bases between them. In DNA, the CDR3 is TGTGCCAGCAGCCGACGGGGCAGCTCCTACAATGAGCAGTTCTTC. Its protein is CASSRRGSSYNEQFF. The full variable domain, rest sourced from reference TRBV5-4 and TRBJ2-1, is ETGVTQSPTHLIKTRGQQVTLRCSSQSGHNTVSWYQQALGQGPQFIFQYYREEENGRGNFPPRFSGLQFPNYSSELNVNALELDDSALYLCASSRRGSSYNEQFFGPGTRLTVL.

This clonotype came up a few times. V is TRBV2 and J is TRBJ1-5, with TRBD1 matching 9 bases. V lost 6 bases, J lost 2 bases, and 8 bases stayed unmatched. Germline assignment: CDR1 SNHLY and CDR2 FYNNEI. This CDR3 has 16 residues. The CDR3 nucleotides are TGTGCCAGCAGGCCCAAGGACAGGGGAGGCAATCAGCCCCAGCATTTT. Translation gives CASRPKDRGGNQPQHF.

This clonotype was observed a few times. The V and J genes are TRBV4-2 and TRBJ2-1, with D unresolved. The CDR3 totals 11 residues. CDR1 and CDR2 (germline): LGHNA, YNFKEQ. V was clipped by 1 base and J by 7 bases, with 2 bases between them. CDR3 residues: CASSQVNEQFF. The CDR3 nucleotides are TGTGCCAGCAGCCAAGTAAATGAGCAGTTCTTC.

As to this clonotype: Here the CDR3 omits its conserved ending phenylalanine or tryptophan, so a read error is the likely source. The chain recombines TRBV11-2 with TRBJ2-7; a weak D match, TRBD2 (6 bases). Germline V gene data show CDR1 as SGHAT and CDR2 as FQNNGV. The CDR3 length is 13 residues. V lost 5 bases and J lost 6, with 14 bases in between. This CDR3 reads CASSLADGGEQYL. DNA for the CDR3: TGTGCCAGCAGCCTTGCGGACGGGGGCGAGCAGTACCTC.